This T cell receptor beta chain was found in a study of cytomegalovirus exposure and HLA in healthy donors. Study-wide findings and caveats: Association with HLA alleles at 0.05 false discovery rate was found for approximately 18,000 TCR beta sequences in a later analysis. Within a later analysis, the majority of CMV-associated TCR beta chains appeared HLA-restricted. CMV serostatus was the sole immune exposure data available.

Vbeta (60) and Jbeta (13) primers were used in the PCR. Clones were sequenced by immunoSEQ multiplex PCR, and TCRdb holds only the in-frame ones, with some missing. This table has about 110,000 clones, nearly 70% appearing once. Trimming cost V 0 bases and J 2 bases; bases outside gene matches: 5. Germline CDR1 is MNHEY and CDR2 is SVGAGI. The CDR3 is 16 residues long. About this clone itself: Its antigen is as yet unknown.

This chain joins TRBV6-5 and TRBJ1-1, with 8 positions matching TRBD1. The sequencing input was PBMCs. The sequence was collected from a woman between 65 and 79 years old in good health and CMV-seropositive. CDR3 bases: TGTGCCAGCAGTTACTCTCCAGGGGGCCTTAACACTGAAGCTTTCTTT. Its translation is CASSYSPGGLNTEAFF.